The entry below describes one T cell receptor beta chain. This sample is drawn from a study of blood T cell repertoires in COVID-19. Whole-study context: Acute and convalescent COVID-19 specimens originated in the United States, Italy and Spain. PBMCs, B-cell-depleted T cells, or T cells were the source of the cDNA or gDNA that made up the material.

Per germline, CDR1 MNHEY and CDR2 SMNVEV (reference sequence). The CDR3 has 11 amino acids. V lost 4 bases and J 10 bases, leaving 7 bases between the germline ends. Original handling: Amplification of reference gene primers provided the estimated nucleated cell counts. Here immunoSEQ multiplex PCR was the method, and the copy in TCRdb shows in-frame clones only, minus some. That table gives V, J and clone size, and the DNA gave D and trimming. The table shows fewer than 400,000 clones, with around 87% occurring only once. The sample consisted of peripheral blood. The J gene is TRBJ1-4, the V gene TRBV27; no reliable D call. The clonotype comes from a human donor in a cohort sampled during active COVID-19. The DNA for the CDR3 is TGTGCCAGCAGTTCAGGTCGAAAACTGTTTTTT. Translation gives CASSSGRKLFF. The full variable domain, in which reference TRBV27 and TRBJ1-4 provide the parts outside the CDR3, is EAQVTQNPRYLITVTGKKLTVTCSQNMNHEYMSWYRQDPGLGLRQIYYSMNVEVTDKGDVPEGYKVSRKEKRNFPLILESPSPNQTSLYFCASSSGRKLFFGSGTQLSVL.